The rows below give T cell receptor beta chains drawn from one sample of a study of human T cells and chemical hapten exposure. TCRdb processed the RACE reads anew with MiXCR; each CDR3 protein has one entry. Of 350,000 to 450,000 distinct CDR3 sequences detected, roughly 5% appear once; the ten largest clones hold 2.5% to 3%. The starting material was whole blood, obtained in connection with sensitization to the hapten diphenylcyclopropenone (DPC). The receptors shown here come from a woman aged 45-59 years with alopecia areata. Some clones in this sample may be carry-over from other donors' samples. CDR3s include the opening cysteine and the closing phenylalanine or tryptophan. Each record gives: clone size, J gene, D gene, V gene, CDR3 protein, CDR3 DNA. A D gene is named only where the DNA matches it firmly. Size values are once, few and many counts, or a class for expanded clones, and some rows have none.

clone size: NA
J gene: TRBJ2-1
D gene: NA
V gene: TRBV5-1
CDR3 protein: CASSSNTQGMGEQFF
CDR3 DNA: TGCGCCAGCAGCTCAAATACACAGGGTATGGGTGAGCAGTTCTTC

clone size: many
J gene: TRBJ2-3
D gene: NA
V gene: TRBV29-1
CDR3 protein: CSVEDRTDTQYF
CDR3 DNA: TGCAGCGTTGAAGATAGAACAGATACGCAGTATTTT

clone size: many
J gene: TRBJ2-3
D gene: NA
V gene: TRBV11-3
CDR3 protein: CASSLGGASTDTQYF
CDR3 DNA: TGTGCCAGCAGCTTGGGGGGGGCTAGCACAGATACGCAGTATTTT

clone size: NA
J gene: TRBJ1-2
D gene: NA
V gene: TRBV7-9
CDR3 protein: CASSWTDEHGYTF
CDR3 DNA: TGTGCCAGCAGCTGGACAGACGAACATGGCTACACCTTC

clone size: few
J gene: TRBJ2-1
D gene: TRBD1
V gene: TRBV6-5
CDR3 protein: CASSYEGRGQNEQFF
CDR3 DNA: TGTGCCAGCAGTTATGAGGGCAGGGGGCAGAATGAGCAGTTCTTC

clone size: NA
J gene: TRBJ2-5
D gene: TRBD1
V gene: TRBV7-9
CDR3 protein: CASSLGARDRGRKTQYF
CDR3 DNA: TGTGCCAGCAGCTTAGGAGCGCGGGACAGGGGGCGGAAGACCCAGTACTTC

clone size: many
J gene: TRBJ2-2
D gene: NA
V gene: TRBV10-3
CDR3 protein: CATGMFTGELFF
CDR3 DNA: TGTGCCACCGGGATGTTCACCGGGGAGCTGTTTTTT

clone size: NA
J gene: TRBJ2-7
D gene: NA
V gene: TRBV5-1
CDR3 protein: CTSSQGIFSSYEQYF
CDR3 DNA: TGCACCAGCAGCCAGGGGATTTTCAGCTCCTACGAGCAGTACTTC

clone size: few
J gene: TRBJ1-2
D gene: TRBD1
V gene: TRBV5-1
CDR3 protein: CASSLRQGPPYGYTF
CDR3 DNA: TGCGCCAGCAGCTTGCGACAGGGACCCCCCTATGGCTACACCTTC

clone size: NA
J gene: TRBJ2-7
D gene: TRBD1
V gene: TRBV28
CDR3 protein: CASTQGAETYEQYF
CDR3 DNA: TGTGCCAGCACCCAGGGGGCAGAGACCTACGAGCAGTACTTC

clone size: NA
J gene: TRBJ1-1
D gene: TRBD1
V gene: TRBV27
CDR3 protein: CASRPTGGTEAFF
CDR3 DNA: TGTGCCAGCAGACCCACAGGGGGGACTGAAGCTTTCTTT

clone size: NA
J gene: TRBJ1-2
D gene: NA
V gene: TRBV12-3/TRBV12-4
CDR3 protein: CASSLGSGDNYGYTF
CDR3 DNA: TGTGCCAGCAGTTTAGGTTCCGGGGATAACTATGGCTACACCTTC

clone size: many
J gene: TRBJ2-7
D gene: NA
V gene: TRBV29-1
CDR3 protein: CSVVTGQTHEQYF
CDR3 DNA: TGCAGCGTTGTAACAGGTCAGACCCACGAGCAGTACTTC

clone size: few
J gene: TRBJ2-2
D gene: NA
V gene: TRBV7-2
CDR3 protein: CASQEGEGFGELFF
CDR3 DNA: TGTGCCAGCCAGGAAGGGGAAGGGTTCGGGGAGCTGTTTTTT

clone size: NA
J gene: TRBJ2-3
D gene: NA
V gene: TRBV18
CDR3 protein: CASSPNSPPDTQYF
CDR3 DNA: TGTGCCAGCTCACCCAACAGCCCCCCAGATACGCAGTATTTT

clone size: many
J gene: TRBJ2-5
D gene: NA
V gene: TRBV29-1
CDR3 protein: CSAIRETQYF
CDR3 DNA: TGCAGCGCTATCAGAGAGACCCAGTACTTC

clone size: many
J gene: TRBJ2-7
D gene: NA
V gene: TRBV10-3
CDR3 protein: CAISESTGYEQYF
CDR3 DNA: TGTGCCATCAGTGAGTCGACTGGGTACGAGCAGTACTTC

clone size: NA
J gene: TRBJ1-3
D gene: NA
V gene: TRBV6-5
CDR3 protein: CASSYSPPDSSGNTIYF
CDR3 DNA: TGTGCCAGCAGTTACTCCCCGCCCGACAGCTCTGGAAACACCATATATTTT

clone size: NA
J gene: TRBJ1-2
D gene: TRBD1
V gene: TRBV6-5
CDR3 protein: CASTSGGNYGYTF
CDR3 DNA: TGTGCCAGCACGTCAGGGGGTAACTATGGCTACACCTTC

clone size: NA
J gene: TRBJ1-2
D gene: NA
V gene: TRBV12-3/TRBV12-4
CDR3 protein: CASSFQGVGYGYTF
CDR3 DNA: TGTGCCAGCAGCTTTCAGGGAGTCGGATATGGCTACACCTTC